This entry concerns a single T cell receptor (beta chain). Its target is not known. Everyone who donated was a Caucasian adult who lived in Nashville, Tennessee. The deep-level immunoSEQ assay was used. Sequencing used immunoSEQ multiplex PCR; TCRdb keeps in-frame clones, though not all of them. Among around 2.1 million clones listed, about 94% were seen once. The data were taken from a study of shared clonotypes between healthy human individuals. The CDR3 length is 15 residues. Looked up from germline, CDR1 is MNHNY and CDR2 is SVGAGI (reference sequence). The V and J ends lost 6 bases and 6 bases, in that order; junction bases with no gene match: 8. Study-wide points: Donors were few, which limited the genetic and exposure-history diversity represented. Rarefaction gave evidence that sorted-subset sequencing remained incomplete despite large depth.

The chain couples TRBV6-6 to TRBJ2-2, with 9 bases lining up with TRBD1. Sequenced: naive CD4+ T cells sorted from blood. Stated subset: CD45RA+ positively selected. This receptor was taken from a young man in good health. The CDR3: CASRRTGVYPGELFF. As DNA, the CDR3 is TGTGCCAGCAGACGGACAGGGGTGTACCCCGGGGAGCTGTTTTTT.